Here is one TCR beta chain with its context. Its antigen is not yet known. It has no much larger one-base neighbor in the sample; base qualities were not kept. These data are taken from a study of blood T cell repertoires in COVID-19 (TCRdb year 2020). Some background on the complete study: The collaborator samples originated in the United States, Italy and Spain and spanned the acute and convalescent phases of COVID-19. A de-identified subject ID, COVID-19 status, age in years and sex were almost always included in the sample metadata. Where available, HLA class I and class II types were obtained from metadata supplied by the sample provider rather than from assay-based typing. The prospective study material was composed of cDNA or gDNA derived from T cells, B-cell-depleted T cells, or PBMCs. Samples were obtained from the ongoing ImmuneRACE study (first 160 participants) and from about 1,300 subjects provided by 6 global collaborators. Deeply sampled blood TCRbeta repertoires from subjects exposed to, actively infected with, or recovered from COVID-19 were included in the dataset. The repertoires were released in a freely available public database meant as a resource for research on the immune response to SARS-CoV-2. Findings and caveats that apply to the study as a whole: The quantity of clinical and demographic metadata differed by source and by participant and was supplied without curation.

Each collaborating institution followed its own protocols to collect whole blood in K2EDTA tubes. Collaborator samples were shipped for TCRbeta analysis as frozen whole blood, isolated PBMCs, or DNA extracted from either sample type. The immunoSEQ Assay, a bias-controlled multiplex PCR, was used to amplify TCRbeta CDR3 regions from genomic DNA. As for how the authors treated the data: The number of nucleated cells in each sample was estimated from the amplification of reference gene primers within the assay. Sequence reads were collapsed and filtered to measure the absolute abundance of every unique TCRbeta CDR3 rearrangement. For each sample, productive Simpson clonality was calculated by taking the square root of Simpson's diversity index across productive rearrangements. As stored in TCRdb, this immuneACCESS dataset retains in-frame rearrangements with V and J assigned. A fraction of the clones does not appear; measured against another copy, unresolved V genes explain less than half of the discrepancy, and the remainder lacks a known reason. V, J and clone size are taken as reported in that table, and D and trimming were inferred from the DNA itself. The sample includes more than 150,000 clones, with about 82% observed a single time. The top ten constitute about 7.3% of the sample.

According to the germline V gene, CDR1 reads KGHSH and CDR2 reads LQKENI. At the junction V is shortened by 1 base and J by 0 bases, with 9 bases in between. Its CDR3 holds 15 amino acids, cysteine through phenylalanine. Left in the record is the CDR3 DNA by itself, 45 bases read in frame from the first base. The sequence is built from TRBV18 and TRBJ1-1; 6 matching bases give a weak D call of TRBD1. The sequenced material came from peripheral blood. The source is a middle-aged man with active or convalescent COVID-19. The bases read TGTGCCAGCTCACCACGGACAGATATGAACACTGAAGCTTTCTTT. Translated, this is CASSPRTDMNTEAFF.